Following are 21 T cell receptor beta chains from one sample sequenced in a study of blood T cells in healthy people across ages. Then a second PCR, running about 6 to 11 cycles, was carried out with a sample-barcoded 5' primer and a J-beta primer mix. TCRdb used MiXCR to reprocess the 5' RACE reads, holding one entry per CDR3 protein. The sample consists of hundreds of thousands of distinct CDR3 sequences, roughly 64% of them appearing once. The sequenced sample was blood. The receptors shown here come from a man younger than 40 in good health.

This chain joins TRBV20-1 and TRBJ2-1; TRBD1 matches at 7 bases. CDR3 length: 16 residues. Losses at the gene ends were 0 bases for V and 8 bases for J; bases not matched to a gene: 13. Looked up from germline, CDR1 is DFQATT and CDR2 is SNEGSKA (reference sequence). The CDR3 DNA reads TGCAGTGCTAGAGATCGCATCTTTCCTAGGGGGCATGAGCAGTTCTTC. Its protein product is CSARDRIFPRGHEQFF.

This rearrangement joins TRBV7-3 to TRBJ2-3; TRBD2 is a possible D gene (6 bases). This CDR3 contains 15 residues. Germline V gene lookup returns CDR1 SGHTA and CDR2 FQGTGA. V lost 5 bases and J 3 bases, leaving 15 bases between the germline ends. As DNA, the CDR3 is TGTGCCAGCAGCCATAGCGGTGGGGGGACAGATACGCAGTATTTT. Translation: CASSHSGGGTDTQYF.

The chain employs TRBV3-1 and TRBJ2-3; possibly TRBD2 for D (6 bases). There are 16 residues in the CDR3. The V gene lost 4 bases and the J gene lost 1 base, with 15 bases spanning the gap. Germline CDR1 and CDR2: LGHDT and YNNKEL (reference sequence). The CDR3: CASSRGVQGRTDTQYF. CDR3 DNA sequence: TGTGCCAGCAGCCGCGGGGTACAAGGCCGCACAGATACGCAGTATTTT.

This clonotype was recorded a few times. The chain uses TRBV13 and TRBJ2-3; no reliable D call. CDR3 size: 14 residues. The germline CDR1 and CDR2 sequences are PRHDT and FYEKMQ (reference sequence). V was shortened by 7 bases and J by 4 bases, with 15 bases between the two germline ends. The CDR3, as DNA: TGTGCCAGCACCGTAACTCATCGGGCAGATACGCAGTATTTT. Its protein is CASTVTHRADTQYF.

This clonotype was observed once. This chain links TRBV28 with TRBJ1-5; 8 positions agree with TRBD1. V trimming: 8 bases; J trimming: 5 bases; junction bases outside the gene matches: 11. CDR3 size: 15 residues. CDR1 is MDHEN, CDR2 SYDVKM, per germline. The CDR3 bases are TGTGCCAGCGGTCCCGCTGGACAGGGAGATCAGCCCCAGCATTTT. Its translation: CASGPAGQGDQPQHF.

This clonotype has just one count. The rearrangement joins TRBV7-9 to TRBJ1-2; D is perhaps TRBD1 (6 bases). This CDR3 has 17 amino acids. Germline lookup yields CDR1 SEHNR and CDR2 FQNEAQ (reference sequence). The V and J ends lost 7 bases and 1 base respectively, with 22 bases between them. The CDR3 spells CASTAETGANINYGYTF. The CDR3 DNA reads TGTGCCAGCACCGCTGAGACAGGTGCCAATATTAACTATGGCTACACCTTC.

V and J are TRBV12-3 or TRBV12-4 and TRBJ2-5; TRBD1 agrees at 10 bases. J lost 4 bases, V lost 5 bases, and 4 bases had no gene match. The CDR3 length is 14 residues. The CDR3 DNA reads as TGTGCCAGCAGTCCCGGGACAGGGGTAGAGACCCAGTACTTC. Translation gives CASSPGTGVETQYF.

The chain recombines TRBV27 with TRBJ1-2; 8 bases line up with TRBD1. V trimming: 5 bases; J trimming: 4 bases; junction bases outside the gene matches: 18. Germline V CDR1 and CDR2: MNHEY, SMNVEV (reference sequence). This CDR3 contains 18 residues. The CDR3 DNA reads as TGTGCCAGCAGTCCCCTCTTTGAGGGGACAGGCCACCCCTATGGCTACACCTTC. Its protein is CASSPLFEGTGHPYGYTF.

The genes are TRBV10-1 and TRBJ2-1; possibly TRBD1 or TRBD2 for D (5 bases each). This CDR3 has 15 amino acids. Trimming took 6 bases from V and 4 from J, leaving 16 bases between them. Germline CDR1 and CDR2: WNHNN and SYGVQD (reference sequence). CDR3 in DNA: TGCGCCAGCAGCGATTACCGGGACGATTACAATGAGCAGTTCTTC. Amino acid sequence: CASSDYRDDYNEQFF.

This clonotype was detected a few times. The chain recombines TRBV10-3 with TRBJ1-2; D is uncertain. Trimming stripped 3 bases from V and 4 bases from J, with 6 bases between. Germline-derived CDR1 and CDR2 are ENHRY and SYGVKD. The CDR3 loop spans 12 amino acids. CDR3 in amino acids: CAISEEVYGYTF. The CDR3 DNA follows: TGTGCCATCAGTGAAGAGGTCTATGGCTACACCTTC.

The gene calls are TRBV3-1 and TRBJ2-5; TRBD1 aligns across 9 bases. The CDR3 sequence is 15 residues long. J was trimmed by 3 bases and V by 4 bases; bases with no gene match: 6. Per germline, CDR1 LGHDT and CDR2 YNNKEL (reference sequence). CDR3 sequence: CASSLPGQGKETQYF. Written as DNA, the CDR3 is TGTGCCAGCAGCCTCCCCGGACAGGGGAAAGAGACCCAGTACTTC.

The rearrangement joins TRBV15 to TRBJ2-3; 8 bases map to TRBD1. Germline V gives CDR1 LNHNV, CDR2 YYDKDF (reference sequence). The CDR3 contains 17 residues. The junction had 5 bases not matched to a gene; V was cut back by 0 bases and J by 0 bases. CDR3 in amino acids: CATSREGQGDSTDTQYF. The CDR3 nucleotides read TGTGCCACCAGCAGAGAAGGACAGGGCGACAGCACAGATACGCAGTATTTT.

The V and J genes are TRBV19 and TRBJ1-2, with no clear D. This CDR3 spans 13 amino acids. Trimming removed 3 bases from V and 2 bases from J, with 7 bases in between. Germline CDR1 and CDR2: LNHDA and SQIVND (reference sequence). The CDR3, as DNA: TGTGCCAGTAGTATTGTTCCCAACTATGGCTACACCTTC. It translates to CASSIVPNYGYTF.

The chain links TRBV14 to TRBJ2-5; D unclear. Trimming shortened V by 2 bases and J by 5 bases, and 9 bases separated the two germline ends. There are 13 residues in the CDR3. The germline CDR1 and CDR2 sequences are SGHDN and FVKESK. CDR3 sequence reads: CASSQRERETQYF. The DNA of the CDR3 is TGTGCCAGCAGCCAAAGGGAACGGGAGACCCAGTACTTC.

The chain has TRBV6-1 and TRBJ2-1; D is unclear. Per the germline V gene, CDR1 is MNHNS and CDR2 is SASEGT. This CDR3 region has 12 residues. V lost 7 bases, J lost 8 bases, and 12 bases lay in between. The CDR3 spells CASTPQYDEQFF. DNA of the CDR3: TGTGCCAGCACCCCCCAGTACGATGAGCAGTTCTTC.

The chain employs TRBV6-1 and TRBJ1-2, with 7 bases fitting TRBD1. The V gene's germline CDR1 is MNHNS and CDR2 SASEGT. The CDR3 length is 15 residues. The J segment lost 8 bases and the V segment lost 8 bases, leaving 17 bases of the junction unmatched. The CDR3, as DNA: TGTGCCAGCCGAGATACCGGACAGGTTCCCGGGGGCTACACCTTC. This codes for CASRDTGQVPGGYTF.

The chain couples TRBV7-2 to TRBJ2-3; D assignment may be TRBD1 or TRBD2 (5 bases each). Deletions cut 4 bases from V and 0 bases from J, with 14 bases between. The CDR3 spans 16 residues. Germline assignment: CDR1 SGHTA and CDR2 FQGNSA. The CDR3 loop is CASSSLGAGSTDTQYF. The CDR3 nucleotides are TGTGCCAGCAGCTCCCTCGGGGCGGGCAGCACAGATACGCAGTATTTT.

This clonotype has more than one count but fewer than ten. The rearrangement uses TRBV5-1 and TRBJ2-5; 8 bases are a match to TRBD1. The CDR3 spans 14 residues. The V segment lost 4 bases and the J segment 7 bases; nucleotides outside the gene matches: 9. Germline CDR1 SGHRS, CDR2 YFSETQ. The CDR3 DNA reads TGCGCCAGCAGCACGGACAGGGCTGGTGGGACCCAGTACTTC. Translated: CASSTDRAGGTQYF.

This chain connects TRBV20-1 to TRBJ2-7; TRBD1 matches 7 bases. Trimming took 0 bases from V and 2 from J; bases not matched to a gene: 10. CDR1 is DFQATT, CDR2 SNEGSKA, per germline (reference sequence). The CDR3 consists of 16 residues. This CDR3 is CSARDPRQGLAYEQYF. CDR3 bases: TGCAGTGCTAGAGATCCGCGACAGGGTCTAGCCTACGAGCAGTACTTC.

This chain links TRBV20-1 with TRBJ1-1; the match to TRBD1 covers 8 bases. This CDR3 has 14 amino acids. Germline V lookup: CDR1 DFQATT, CDR2 SNEGSKA (reference sequence). V shed 1 base, J shed 4 bases, and the junction held 5 bases outside the gene matches. Written as DNA, the CDR3 is TGCAGTGCTAGAGCAGGGGGCGTAAGCACTGAAGCTTTCTTT. Protein sequence: CSARAGGVSTEAFF.

With respect to this clonotype: Its ends do not fully match the called genes, so a read error is possible. The chain links TRBV20-1 to TRBJ2-3; D is perhaps TRBD2 (5 bases). This CDR3 is built from 16 residues. Germline values: CDR1 DFQATT, CDR2 SNEGSKA (reference sequence). Here the CDR3 reads CSARGFARPSIDTQYF. The CDR3 DNA reads TGCAGTGCTAGAGGCTTTGCTCGACCTAGCATAGATACGCAGTATTTT.